A single sample gave rise to the 17 T cell receptor beta chains below, sequenced in a study of beta chain features in type 1 diabetes. Study-level points and caveats: Among patients with Type 1 diabetes, TCRB CDR3s were moderately but significantly shorter in every one of the four CD4+ subsets.

Expressed TCRB transcripts got sequenced, as all isolated RNA was reverse transcribed. Profiled with immunoSEQ multiplex PCR; TCRdb holds only in-frame clones, not every one. Here the sample spans about 700,000 clones, roughly 13% being singletons. For these TCRs, the target antigens are not known. Sequenced input: naive CD4+ T cells from blood. Receptor source: a man younger than 35 with type 1 diabetes.

This chain uses TRBV29-1 with TRBJ1-1; 8 bases fit TRBD1. Germline V gene sequence: CDR1 SQVTM, CDR2 ANQGSEA. The J segment lost 7 bases and the V segment lost 6 bases, leaving 7 bases of the junction unmatched. The CDR3 loop spans 12 amino acids. CDR3 coding DNA: TGCAGCGTAGAGGACAGGGCGAATGAAGCTTTCTTT. It specifies CSVEDRANEAFF.

This clone occurred a few times. This chain connects TRBV30 to TRBJ1-1; D may be TRBD1 (6 bases). Germline V gene lookup returns CDR1 GTSNPN and CDR2 SVGIG (reference sequence). There are 12 residues in the CDR3. V lost 3 bases to trimming and J lost 2 bases, with 7 bases between them. The CDR3 is CAWRDSNTEAFF. CDR3 sequence (DNA): TGTGCCTGGAGGGACAGCAACACTGAAGCTTTCTTT.

This clone was seen a few times. The CDR3 spells CSVEVRDRRNTEAFF. CDR3 DNA: TGCAGCGTTGAAGTCCGGGACAGGAGGAACACTGAAGCTTTCTTT. V gene TRBV29-1 combines with J gene TRBJ1-1; 8 bases match TRBD1. In germline, CDR1 is SQVTM, CDR2 ANQGSEA. The CDR3 covers 15 residues. With V trimmed by 1 base and J by 1 base, 5 bases remained unmatched.

This clone has only a few counts. The chain uses TRBV13 and TRBJ1-3, with D uncertain. The CDR3 totals 12 residues. The V and J ends lost 0 bases and 6 bases respectively, with 3 bases between them. Germline V gene lookup returns CDR1 PRHDT and CDR2 FYEKMQ (reference sequence). In nucleotides, the CDR3 is TGTGCCAGCAGCTTAGGCCCAAACACCATATATTTT. The encoded protein is CASSLGPNTIYF.

This clone was observed a few times. The rearrangement links TRBV6-5 to TRBJ2-7, with D hard to call. Germline CDR1 and CDR2: MNHEY and SVGAGI. The V and J ends lost 8 bases and 0 bases respectively, with 14 bases between them. This CDR3 spans 14 amino acids. The CDR3 DNA reads as TGTGCCAGCGGATCGCAAGGTAGCTCCTACGAGCAGTACTTC. Protein: CASGSQGSSYEQYF.

This clone was counted between two and nine times. J is TRBJ2-1 and V is TRBV5-1, with 10 bases matching TRBD1. CDR3 length: 15 residues. Germline V CDR1 and CDR2: SGHRS, YFSETQ. V dropped 6 bases and J dropped 8; count of bases not matched to a gene: 11. CDR3 amino acids: CASTGDRGYFDEQFF. Here the CDR3 DNA reads TGCGCCAGCACAGGGGACAGGGGCTATTTCGATGAGCAGTTCTTC.

This chain joins TRBV10-1 and TRBJ2-3, with 12 bases that match TRBD1. The CDR3 contains 15 residues. The J segment lost 6 bases and the V segment lost 6 bases, leaving 7 bases of the junction unmatched. The germline V gene has CDR1 WNHNN and CDR2 SYGVQD (reference sequence). CDR3 protein: CASRPGQGAGDTQYF. DNA for the CDR3: TGCGCCAGCAGGCCGGGACAGGGGGCAGGGGATACGCAGTATTTT.

V and J are TRBV7-8 and TRBJ1-1; 9 nucleotides align to TRBD1. CDR3 size: 14 residues. CDR1 and CDR2 (germline): SGHVS, FQNEAQ. Losses at the gene ends were 3 bases for V and 6 bases for J; bases not matched to a gene: 5. In DNA form, the CDR3 reads TGTGCCAGCAGCTTTCGGACAGGGGCTTCTGAAGCTTTCTTT. Translation: CASSFRTGASEAFF.

This clone came up a few times. The chain is built from TRBV5-4 and TRBJ2-1; 8 bases are shared with TRBD2. Looked up from germline, CDR1 is SGHNT and CDR2 is YYREEE (reference sequence). Losses at the gene ends were 2 bases for V and 3 bases for J; bases not matched to a gene: 4. This CDR3 spans 15 amino acids. This chain's CDR3 is CASSLPGLDYNEQFF. Here the CDR3 DNA reads TGTGCCAGCAGCTTACCGGGACTAGACTACAATGAGCAGTTCTTC.

This chain links TRBV14 with TRBJ2-5, with 7 nucleotides matching TRBD1. This CDR3 comprises 14 residues. The V segment lost 5 bases and the J segment 4 bases; nucleotides outside the gene matches: 7. Germline loops: CDR1 SGHDN, CDR2 FVKESK. The CDR3 loop reads CASSEQGFRETQYF. Written as DNA, the CDR3 is TGTGCCAGCAGCGAACAGGGGTTTAGAGAGACCCAGTACTTC.

The rearrangement joins TRBV18 to TRBJ2-1; D is possibly TRBD1 (6 bases). The V gene lost 6 bases and the J gene lost 5 bases, with 20 bases spanning the gap. This CDR3 has 16 residues. Germline values: CDR1 KGHSH, CDR2 LQKENI. The CDR3 loop reads CASSPRPRDTDNEQFF. For the CDR3, the DNA is TGTGCCAGCTCCCCCCGGCCCAGGGACACAGACAATGAGCAGTTCTTC.

V and J are TRBV19 and TRBJ2-3; tentative D call: TRBD2 (6 bases). V lost 3 bases, J lost 4 bases, and 20 bases lay in between. CDR3 length: 17 residues. CDR1 LNHDA and CDR2 SQIVND come from the germline V gene (reference sequence). CDR3 loop: CASSIRRDSLGPDTQYF. The CDR3 bases are TGTGCCAGTAGTATTAGGAGGGACTCCTTAGGTCCAGATACGCAGTATTTT.

This clone occurred a few times. The rearrangement links TRBV7-2 to TRBJ2-5; tentatively, D is TRBD1 or TRBD2 (6 bases each). CDR1 SGHTA and CDR2 FQGNSA come from the germline V gene. V dropped 1 base and J dropped 9 bases, with 18 bases sitting between them. This CDR3 has 15 amino acids. The CDR3 DNA follows: TGTGCCAGCAGCTTAGTACCGGGGGCAGCCGGGGCCCAGTACTTC. Its translation is CASSLVPGAAGAQYF.

The table lists this clone with many counts. Here the CDR3 reads CAWSPRWRAQYF. CDR3 nucleotides: TGTGCCTGGAGTCCAAGGTGGCGGGCGCAGTATTTT. V gene TRBV30 combines with J gene TRBJ2-3, with TRBD2 as a possible D gene (5 bases). The CDR3 loop spans 12 amino acids. The V end was cut by 2 bases, the J end by 10 bases, with 13 bases between. Germline V gene lookup returns CDR1 GTSNPN and CDR2 SVGIG (reference sequence).

This clone was detected a few times. The rearrangement links TRBV6-5 to TRBJ1-6; a weak D match, TRBD1 (5 bases). The CDR3 extends over 14 amino acids. Trimming took off 7 bases at V and 5 bases at J, with 12 bases between the two ends. From germline, CDR1 is MNHEY and CDR2 SVGAGI. In nucleotides, the CDR3 is TGTGCCAGCACCAAGGGGTGGGATAATTCACCCCTCCACTTT. This translates into CASTKGWDNSPLHF.

The CDR3 DNA sequence: TGTGCCTGGAGTAGGGGGGGCGCTTCAGGAAACACTGAAGCTTTCTTT. Translated: CAWSRGGASGNTEAFF. The chain combines TRBV30 with TRBJ1-1; perhaps TRBD1 as D (6 bases). The germline V and J ends were trimmed by 2 bases and 2 bases, with 18 bases remaining between them. There are 16 residues in the CDR3. Per the germline V gene, CDR1 is GTSNPN and CDR2 is SVGIG (reference sequence).

V is TRBV28 and J is TRBJ2-3; the match to TRBD2 covers 13 bases. This CDR3 contains 18 residues. V shed 5 bases and J 4 bases; nucleotides not matched to a gene: 12. Germline V gene sequence: CDR1 MDHEN, CDR2 SYDVKM. This chain's CDR3 is CASSLRTSGGRGPDTQYF. CDR3 bases: TGTGCCAGCAGTCTCAGGACTAGCGGGGGAAGGGGGCCAGATACGCAGTATTTT.